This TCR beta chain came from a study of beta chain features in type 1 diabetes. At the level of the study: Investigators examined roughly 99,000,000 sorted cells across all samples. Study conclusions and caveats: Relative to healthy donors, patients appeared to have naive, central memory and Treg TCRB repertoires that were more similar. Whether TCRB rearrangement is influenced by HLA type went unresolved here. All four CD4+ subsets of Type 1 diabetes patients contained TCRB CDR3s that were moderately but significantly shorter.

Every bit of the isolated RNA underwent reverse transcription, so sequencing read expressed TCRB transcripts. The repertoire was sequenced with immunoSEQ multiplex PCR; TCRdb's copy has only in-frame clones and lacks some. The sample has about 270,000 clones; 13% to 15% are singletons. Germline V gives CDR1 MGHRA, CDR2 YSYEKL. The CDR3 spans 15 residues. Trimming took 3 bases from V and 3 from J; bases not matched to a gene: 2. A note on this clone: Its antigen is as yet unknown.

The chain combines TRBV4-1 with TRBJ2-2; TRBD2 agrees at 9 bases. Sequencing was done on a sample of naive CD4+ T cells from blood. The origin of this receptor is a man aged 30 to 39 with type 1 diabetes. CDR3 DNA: TGCGCCAGCAGCCACGGCGGGAGGGACACCGGGGAGCTGTTTTTT. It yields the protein CASSHGGRDTGELFF.